The text below deals with one T cell receptor beta chain. Its antigen is still unknown. The sample is drawn from a study of beta chain features in type 1 diabetes. Whole-study findings and limits: Within each of all four CD4+ subsets, Type 1 diabetes patients had TCRB CDR3s that were moderately but significantly shorter.

Of the isolated RNA, all was reverse transcribed, and so the sequenced material was expressed TCRB transcripts. Generated by immunoSEQ multiplex PCR, the TCRdb table keeps only in-frame clones and is missing some. The table has 600,000 to 700,000 clones, 9.5% to 15% seen once. Germline V CDR1 and CDR2: MNHEY, SVGAGI. Trimming cost V 0 bases and J 3 bases, with 9 bases left between them. This CDR3 region has 15 residues. The receptor was isolated from a man aged 25-45 years with type 1 diabetes. The chain has TRBV6-5 and TRBJ1-5; no reliable D call. The sample consisted of naive CD4+ T cells from blood. The CDR3 spells CASSYSSGHNQPQHF. CDR3 in DNA: TGTGCCAGCAGTTACTCCAGTGGCCACAATCAGCCCCAGCATTTT.